This T cell receptor beta chain derives from a study of identical twins. Findings and caveats of the study: With monozygotic twins, out-of-frame TCR alpha sharing exceeded what models estimated.

Points on this clonotype: What it binds is not known.

All donors were healthy, and all were Caucasian. Germline V gene sequence: CDR1 LGHDT, CDR2 YNNKEL (reference sequence). The V and J ends lost 4 bases and 1 base respectively, with 18 bases between them. This CDR3 is built from 17 residues. TCRdb reanalysed the 5' RACE reads using MiXCR and keeps one entry per CDR3 protein. The table records a few hundred thousand distinct CDR3 sequences, approximately 11% of them present only once. Separately, the same data were catalogued under a study of yellow fever vaccine responses in identical twins.

This sequence joins TRBV3-1 and TRBJ2-3; weak D call: TRBD2 (5 bases). The clonotype comes from a woman aged 18-29 years in good health. Sample: memory (CD45RO+) T cells sorted from blood. Written as DNA, the CDR3 is TGTGCCAGCAGCCTGACGTCTGGGGTGGGAGGCACAGATACGCAGTATTTT. It yields the protein CASSLTSGVGGTDTQYF.